The 8 T cell receptor beta chains below were found in one sample sequenced in a study of blood T cell repertoires in COVID-19. Profiling relied on immunoSEQ multiplex PCR, and the TCRdb table lists in-frame clones only, not all of them. The sample shows about 320,000 clones, more than 90% of them seen only once. The material sequenced was PBMCs or T cells enriched from blood (not recorded which). These receptors all stem from a woman between 25 and 40 years old who had been exposed to COVID-19.

The chain recombines TRBV19 with TRBJ1-1, with a possible D match to TRBD1 (6 bases). Germline values: CDR1 LNHDA, CDR2 SQIVND (reference sequence). The germline V and J ends were trimmed by 5 bases and 4 bases, with 14 bases remaining between them. The CDR3 runs to 14 residues. The CDR3 here is CASSLYRQATEAFF. CDR3 DNA: TGTGCCAGTAGTTTGTACCGACAGGCCACTGAAGCTTTCTTT.

This clone appeared once. V is TRBV19 and J is TRBJ1-6; D possibly corresponds to TRBD1 (5 bases). Trimming removed 7 bases at V and 14 bases at J, with 15 bases between. Germline-derived CDR1 and CDR2 are LNHDA and SQIVND (reference sequence). The CDR3 sequence is 12 residues long. The CDR3 nucleotides are TGTGCCAGTACCATGACAGCGGGGACCCTCCACTTT. This encodes CASTMTAGTLHF.

This clone appeared many times. Other nucleotide sequences from this sample produce the same CDR3. The chain combines TRBV18 with TRBJ1-1; possibly TRBD1 for D (6 bases). From germline, CDR1 is KGHSH and CDR2 LQKENI. The V end was cut by 4 bases, the J end by 2 bases, with 8 bases between. CDR3 length: 13 amino acids. The CDR3 reads CASSRQANTEAFF. The CDR3 DNA reads as TGTGCCAGCTCACGACAGGCTAACACTGAAGCTTTCTTT.

The V and J genes are TRBV21-1 and TRBJ1-1. TRBV21-1 is noted as a pseudogene. The length of the CDR3 is 19 residues. The CDR3 region has the DNA TGTGCCAGCAGCAAAAATCGGGCCAGCCGAGGGTTCGGGGACACTGAAGCTTTCTTT. Its protein product is CASSKNRASRGFGDTEAFF.

This chain connects TRBV11-2 to TRBJ2-7, with a weak D call TRBD2 (5 bases). Trimming shortened V by 0 bases and J by 3 bases, and 12 bases separated the two germline ends. Germline V gene lookup returns CDR1 SGHAT and CDR2 FQNNGV. The CDR3 is made up of 15 amino acids. The CDR3 DNA is TGTGCCAGCAGCTTAGAGGTTCACGGGGACTACGAGCAGTACTTC. This translates into CASSLEVHGDYEQYF.

The gene calls are TRBV3-1 (or the pseudogene TRBV3-2) and TRBJ2-7; a possible D gene is TRBD2 (5 bases). The CDR3 sequence is 15 residues long. Between the trimmed V and J ends, which lost 3 bases and 0 bases, there was a span of 12 bases. CDR1 is LGHDT and CDR2 is YNNKEL in the germline V gene (reference sequence). The CDR3 region is CASSQVSGSSYEQYF. CDR3 sequence (DNA): TGTGCCAGCAGCCAGGTCTCGGGGAGCTCCTACGAGCAGTACTTC.

V is TRBV4-1 and J is TRBJ1-3; D possibly corresponds to TRBD1 (6 bases). Looked up from germline, CDR1 is MGHRA and CDR2 is YSYEKL. The CDR3 length is 15 residues. V was pared by 4 bases and J by 0 bases, with 10 bases between. CDR3 amino acids: CASSPGQLSGNTIYF. The CDR3 DNA is TGCGCCAGCAGCCCCGGACAGCTCTCTGGAAACACCATATATTTT.

The table lists this clone with a count of one. The genes are TRBV7-2 and TRBJ2-7; D is unclear. The CDR3 extends over 15 amino acids. Germline assignment: CDR1 SGHTA and CDR2 FQGNSA. Trimming pared 5 bases from V and 0 bases from J, leaving 14 bases between. CDR3 amino acids: CASSRSHSDSYEQYF. The CDR3 DNA follows: TGTGCCAGCAGCCGGAGCCATAGTGACTCCTACGAGCAGTACTTC.